The clone carrying this T cell receptor beta chain was seen at least ten times. The sample is drawn from a study of metastatic and nonmetastatic thyroid tumors. Thyroid surgery was performed in patients who had received no treatment beforehand. TCRdb re-analyzed the PCR reads using MiXCR. The data contain some 19,000 clones, about a quarter of them singletons. Input material: tumor tissue. This receptor was identified in a female donor with papillary thyroid cancer or a benign thyroid nodule (not recorded which). Some clones in this sample may be carry-over from other donors' samples.

This chain's CDR3 is CASSYQGPETQYF. DNA for the CDR3: TGTGCCAGCAGTTACCAGGGTCCAGAGACCCAGTACTTC. This chain joins TRBV6-2 or TRBV6-3 and TRBJ2-5, with a possible D match to TRBD1 (5 bases). The ends were cut back, 2 bases at V and 4 bases at J, with 8 bases in the middle. Germline V gene sequence: CDR1 MNHEY, CDR2 SVGEGT. The CDR3 consists of 13 residues.